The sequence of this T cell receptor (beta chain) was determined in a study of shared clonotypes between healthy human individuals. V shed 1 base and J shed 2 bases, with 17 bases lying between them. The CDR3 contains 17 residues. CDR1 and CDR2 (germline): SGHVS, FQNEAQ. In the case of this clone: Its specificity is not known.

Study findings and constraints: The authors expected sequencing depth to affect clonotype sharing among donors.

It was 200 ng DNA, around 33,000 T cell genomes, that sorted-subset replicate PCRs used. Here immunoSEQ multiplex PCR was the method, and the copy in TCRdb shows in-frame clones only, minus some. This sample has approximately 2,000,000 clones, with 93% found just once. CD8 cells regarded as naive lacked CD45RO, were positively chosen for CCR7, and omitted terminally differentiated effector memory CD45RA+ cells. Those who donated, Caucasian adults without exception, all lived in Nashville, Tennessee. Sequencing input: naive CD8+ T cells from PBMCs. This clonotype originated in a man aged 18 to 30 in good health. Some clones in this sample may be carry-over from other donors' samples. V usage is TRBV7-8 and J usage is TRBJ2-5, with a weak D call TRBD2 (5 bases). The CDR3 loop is CASSLDAATRVQETQYF. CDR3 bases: TGTGCCAGCAGCTTAGATGCCGCAACGAGGGTACAAGAGACCCAGTACTTC.